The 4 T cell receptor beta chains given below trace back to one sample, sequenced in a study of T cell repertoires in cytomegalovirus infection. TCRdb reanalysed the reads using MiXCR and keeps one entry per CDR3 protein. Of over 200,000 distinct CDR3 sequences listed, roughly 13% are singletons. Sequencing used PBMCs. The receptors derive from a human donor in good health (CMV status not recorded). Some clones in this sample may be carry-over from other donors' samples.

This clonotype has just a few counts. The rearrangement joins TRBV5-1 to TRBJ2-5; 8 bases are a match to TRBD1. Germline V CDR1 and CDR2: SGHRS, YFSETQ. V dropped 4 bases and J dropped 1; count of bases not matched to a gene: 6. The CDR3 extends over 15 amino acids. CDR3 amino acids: CASSRSDRGQETQYF. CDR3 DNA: TGCGCCAGCAGCCGCTCTGACAGGGGCCAAGAGACCCAGTACTTC.

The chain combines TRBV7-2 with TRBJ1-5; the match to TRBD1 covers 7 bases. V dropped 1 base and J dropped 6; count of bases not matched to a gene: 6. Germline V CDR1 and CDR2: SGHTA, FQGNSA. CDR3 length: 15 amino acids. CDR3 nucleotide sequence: TGTGCCAGCAGCTTAGAGACAGGGCCCCGTCAGCCCCAGCATTTT. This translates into CASSLETGPRQPQHF.

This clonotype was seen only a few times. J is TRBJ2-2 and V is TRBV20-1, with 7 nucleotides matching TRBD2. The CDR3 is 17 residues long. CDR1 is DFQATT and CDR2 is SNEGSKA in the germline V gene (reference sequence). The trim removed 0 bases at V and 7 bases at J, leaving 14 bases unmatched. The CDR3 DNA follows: TGCAGTGCTAGAGATCCAGCGGGACCCAGCGTGGGCGGGGAGCTGTTTTTT. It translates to CSARDPAGPSVGGELFF.

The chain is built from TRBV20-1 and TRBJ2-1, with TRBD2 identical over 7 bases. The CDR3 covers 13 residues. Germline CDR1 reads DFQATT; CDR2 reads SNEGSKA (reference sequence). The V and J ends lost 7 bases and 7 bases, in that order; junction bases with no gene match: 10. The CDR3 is CSGDPGGPNEQFF. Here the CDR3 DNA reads TGCAGTGGCGACCCGGGAGGCCCGAATGAGCAGTTCTTC.